These T cell receptor beta chains were read from a single sample in a study of neurological immune-mediated disorders. TCRdb re-called the 5' RACE reads with MiXCR, one entry per CDR3 protein. The table records about 60,000 distinct CDR3 sequences, around a tenth of them present only once. The sample taken for sequencing was PBMCs. These receptors were collected from a man in his thirties or forties in good health. Both conserved end residues are part of each CDR3. The order of the fields is clone size, J gene, V gene, CDR3 protein. A clone size is listed for some rows: how often the clone was seen (once, few, many), or a class if it is expanded.

many TRBJ2-7 TRBV12-3/TRBV12-4 CASSFSRVYEQYF
many TRBJ1-5 TRBV27 CASSSGTGYGNQPQHF
many TRBJ2-3 TRBV18 CASSDITDTQYF
many TRBJ1-1 TRBV20-1 CSARRQGTTLNTEAFF
many TRBJ2-3 TRBV29-1 CSVDSGATDTQYF
many TRBJ1-5 TRBV6-2/TRBV6-3 CASSLWTDQPQHF
- TRBJ1-2 TRBV5-1 CASSWGDRDIGGGGYTF
many TRBJ1-1 TRBV20-1 CSAPGGRSLNTEAFF
many TRBJ1-2 TRBV25-1 CASSQGKGWAGYTF
many TRBJ1-6 TRBV12-3/TRBV12-4 CASTWGDSNSPLHF
many TRBJ2-6 TRBV5-1 CASSLTGSGANVLTF
- TRBJ2-2 TRBV10-3 CAISRQGATGELFF
- TRBJ1-5 TRBV29-1 CSPDPPPTGLVRNSNQPQHF
many TRBJ1-3 TRBV28 CASSLIGNTIYF
- TRBJ1-5 TRBV20-1 CSASRPGGTGIGSNQPQHF
many TRBJ2-1 TRBV7-2 CASSLMRNEQFF
many TRBJ2-7 TRBV20-1 CSARGTGDYYEQYF
many TRBJ1-1 TRBV18 CASSLRQGGTEAFF
many TRBJ2-2 TRBV7-2 CASSYLGLAIGGELFF
many TRBJ2-5 TRBV27 CASSLVLGREETQYF
many TRBJ1-1 TRBV29-1 CSGVPVNTEAFF
many TRBJ1-4 TRBV5-5 CASSLGGNEKLFF
many TRBJ2-3 TRBV20-1 CSAPPETIRSSTDTQYF
many TRBJ2-1 TRBV12-3/TRBV12-4 CASTKGLAGNEQFF
many TRBJ1-2 TRBV28 CASSLEERGNYGYTF
many TRBJ2-3 TRBV6-6 CASVLAGATDTQYF
many TRBJ2-1 TRBV3-1 CASSQGTGSYNEQFF
many TRBJ2-5 TRBV20-1 CSARGTSSQETQYF
many TRBJ2-1 TRBV6-4 CASSEGLAGNNEQFF
many TRBJ1-6 TRBV15 CATSRAGGNSPLHF
many TRBJ1-1 TRBV29-1 CSVEATGGRTNTEAFF
many TRBJ2-1 TRBV5-1 CASSLDLSSYNEQFF
many TRBJ1-1 TRBV29-1 CSTHREGTEAFF
many TRBJ2-5 TRBV4-1 CASSARRGWGNQETQYF
few TRBJ2-3 TRBV5-6 CASSFLGYTDTQYF
many TRBJ2-7 TRBV6-5 CASSHVTPPLSPVGYEQYF
many TRBJ2-7 TRBV20-1 CSVVSGYEQYF